This TCR beta chain was captured in a study of ipilimumab plus nivolumab after autologous stem cell transplantation. Study-level results: TCR repertoire, Treg phenotype and gut microbiota reportedly support more study of this approach.

The CDR3 loop spans 15 amino acids. Per germline, CDR1 SGHRS and CDR2 YFSETQ. V gave up 4 bases and J gave up 0 bases; unmatched junction bases: 3. Points on this clone: As yet, its antigen is unknown.

Starting 14 to 28 days after autologous transplant, ipilimumab 1 mg/kg was given. Generated by immunoSEQ multiplex PCR, the TCRdb table keeps only in-frame clones and is missing some. The sample consists of around 20,000 clones, over 65% of them appearing once. This receptor was taken from a male donor with diffuse large B-cell lymphoma. This chain uses TRBV5-1 with TRBJ1-4; 7 nucleotides match TRBD1. Sample: PBMCs, taken in a trial of ipilimumab plus nivolumab as post-transplant consolidation. The CDR3 DNA reads as TGCGCCAGCAGCCAGGACAGGACAACTAATGAAAAACTGTTTTTT. Its protein product is CASSQDRTTNEKLFF.